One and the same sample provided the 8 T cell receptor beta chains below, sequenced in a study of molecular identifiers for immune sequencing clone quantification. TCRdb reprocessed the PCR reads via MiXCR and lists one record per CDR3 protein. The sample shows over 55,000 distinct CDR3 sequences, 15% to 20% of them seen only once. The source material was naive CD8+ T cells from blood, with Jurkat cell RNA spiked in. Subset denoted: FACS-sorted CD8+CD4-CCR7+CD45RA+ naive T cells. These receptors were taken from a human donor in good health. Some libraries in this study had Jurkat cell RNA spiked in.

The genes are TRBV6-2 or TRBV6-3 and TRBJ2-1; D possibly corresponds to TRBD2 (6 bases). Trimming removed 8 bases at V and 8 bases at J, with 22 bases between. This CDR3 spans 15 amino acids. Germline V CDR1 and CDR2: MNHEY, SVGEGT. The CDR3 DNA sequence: TGTGCCAGCTCAATCCTAAGACCGGGGGTAGATGAGCAGTTCTTC. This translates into CASSILRPGVDEQFF.

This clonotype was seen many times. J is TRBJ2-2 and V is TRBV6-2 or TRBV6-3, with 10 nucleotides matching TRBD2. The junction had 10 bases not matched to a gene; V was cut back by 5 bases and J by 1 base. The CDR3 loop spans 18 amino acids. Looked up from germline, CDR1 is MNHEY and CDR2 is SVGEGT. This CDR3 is CASSAEGLALRNTGELFF. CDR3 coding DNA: TGTGCCAGCAGTGCTGAGGGACTAGCGCTCCGGAACACCGGGGAGCTGTTTTTT.

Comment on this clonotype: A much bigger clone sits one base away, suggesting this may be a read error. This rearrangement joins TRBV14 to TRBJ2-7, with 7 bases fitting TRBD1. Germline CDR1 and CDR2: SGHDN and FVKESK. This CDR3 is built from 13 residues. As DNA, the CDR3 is TGTACCAGCAGCCAAAGGGGGCTCCACGAGCAGTACTTC. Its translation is CTSSQRGLHEQYF. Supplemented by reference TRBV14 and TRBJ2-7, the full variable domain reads EAGVTQFPSHSVIEKGQTVTLRCDPISGHDNLYWYRRVMGKEIKFLLHFVKESKQDESGMPNNRFLAERTGGTYSTLKVQPAELEDSGVYFCTSSQRGLHEQYFGPGTRLTVT.

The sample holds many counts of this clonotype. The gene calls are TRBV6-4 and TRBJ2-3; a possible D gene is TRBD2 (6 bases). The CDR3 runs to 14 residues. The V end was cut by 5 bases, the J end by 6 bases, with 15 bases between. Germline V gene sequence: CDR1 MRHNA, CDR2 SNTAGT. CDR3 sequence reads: CASSQGLPRDTQYF. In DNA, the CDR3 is TGTGCCAGCAGTCAGGGACTGCCTCGGGATACGCAGTATTTT.

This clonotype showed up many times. This CDR3 reads CASSSTRYGLPVNTEAFF. As DNA, the CDR3 is TGTGCCAGCAGCTCAACCCGGTACGGTCTTCCAGTGAACACTGAAGCTTTCTTT. The V gene is TRBV7-9, the J gene TRBJ1-1; D ambiguous. Trimming left V 4 bases short and J 0 bases short, with 21 bases between. This CDR3 is 18 amino acids long. Germline-derived CDR1 and CDR2 are SEHNR and FQNEAQ (reference sequence).

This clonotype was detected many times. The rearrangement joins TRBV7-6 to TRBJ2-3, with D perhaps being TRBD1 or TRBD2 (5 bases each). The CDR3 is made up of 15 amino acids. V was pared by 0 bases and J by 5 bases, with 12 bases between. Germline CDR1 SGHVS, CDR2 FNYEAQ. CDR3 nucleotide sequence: TGTGCCAGCAGCTTAGCGGGCGGTGGGGGAGATACGCAGTATTTT. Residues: CASSLAGGGGDTQYF.

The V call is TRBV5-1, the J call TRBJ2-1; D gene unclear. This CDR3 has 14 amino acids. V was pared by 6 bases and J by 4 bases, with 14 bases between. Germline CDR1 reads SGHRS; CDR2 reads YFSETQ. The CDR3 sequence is CASTPLGNYNEQFF. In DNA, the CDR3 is TGCGCCAGCACGCCACTGGGTAATTACAATGAGCAGTTCTTC.

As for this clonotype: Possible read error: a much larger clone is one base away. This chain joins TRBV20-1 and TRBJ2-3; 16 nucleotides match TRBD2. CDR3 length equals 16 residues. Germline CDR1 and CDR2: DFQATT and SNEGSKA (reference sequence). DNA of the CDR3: TGCTGCCAAGGGACTAGCGGGAGGGGCAGCACAGATACGCAGTATTTT. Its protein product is CCQGTSGRGSTDTQYF.